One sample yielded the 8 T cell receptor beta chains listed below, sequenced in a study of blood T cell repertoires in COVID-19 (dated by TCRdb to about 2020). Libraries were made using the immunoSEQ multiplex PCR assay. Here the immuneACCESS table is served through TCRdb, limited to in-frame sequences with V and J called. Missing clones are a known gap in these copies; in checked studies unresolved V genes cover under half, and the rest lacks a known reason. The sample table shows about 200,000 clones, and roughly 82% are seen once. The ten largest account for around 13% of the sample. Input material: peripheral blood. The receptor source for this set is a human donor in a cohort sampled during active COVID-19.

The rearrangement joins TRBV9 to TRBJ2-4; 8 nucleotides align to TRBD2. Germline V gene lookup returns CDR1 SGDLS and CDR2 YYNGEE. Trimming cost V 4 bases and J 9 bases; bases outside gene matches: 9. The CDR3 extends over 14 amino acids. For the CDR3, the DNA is TGTGCCAGCAGCCCCCAGTCGGGAGGGCGCATTCAGTACTTC. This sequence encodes CASSPQSGGRIQYF.

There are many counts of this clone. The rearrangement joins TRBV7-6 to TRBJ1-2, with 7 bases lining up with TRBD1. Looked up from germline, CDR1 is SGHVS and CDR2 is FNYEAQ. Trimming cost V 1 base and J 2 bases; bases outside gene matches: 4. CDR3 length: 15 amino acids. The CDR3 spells CASSLVPTGNYGYTF. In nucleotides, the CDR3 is TGTGCCAGCAGCTTAGTGCCGACAGGGAACTATGGCTACACCTTC.

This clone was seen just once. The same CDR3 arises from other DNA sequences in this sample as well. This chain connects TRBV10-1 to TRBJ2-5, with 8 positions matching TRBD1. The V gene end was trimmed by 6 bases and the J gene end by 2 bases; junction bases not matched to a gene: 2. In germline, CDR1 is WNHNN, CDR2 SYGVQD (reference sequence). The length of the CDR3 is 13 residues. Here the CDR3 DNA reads TGCGCCAGCAGCAGGGACAGGCAAGAGACCCAGTACTTC. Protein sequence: CASSRDRQETQYF.

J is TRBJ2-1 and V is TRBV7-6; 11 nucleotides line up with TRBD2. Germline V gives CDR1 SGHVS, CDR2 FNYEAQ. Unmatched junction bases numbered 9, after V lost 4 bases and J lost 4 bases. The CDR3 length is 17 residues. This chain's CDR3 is CASSSPPSGRIYNEQFF. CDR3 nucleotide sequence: TGTGCCAGCAGCTCCCCTCCTAGCGGGAGGATATACAATGAGCAGTTCTTC.

The CDR3 here is CASSIRREIKNEQFF. CDR3 coding DNA: TGTGCCAGTAGTATAAGGCGGGAGATCAAGAATGAGCAGTTCTTC. V usage is TRBV19 and J usage is TRBJ2-1; 7 nucleotides match TRBD2. The ends lost 2 bases at V and 7 bases at J; junction bases unmatched: 8. CDR1 LNHDA and CDR2 SQIVND come from the germline V gene (reference sequence). The CDR3 runs to 15 residues.

The CDR3 coding sequence is TGTGCCGCAGGGGGTTTCACCGGGGAGCTGTTTTTT. It yields the protein CAAGGFTGELFF. V is TRBV10-3 and J is TRBJ2-2; 7 bases line up with TRBD1. With 11 bases clipped from V and 4 bases from J, the junction kept 4 bases outside the gene matches. This CDR3 has 12 amino acids. CDR1 is ENHRY and CDR2 is SYGVKD in the germline V gene.

The CDR3 DNA reads TGTGCCAGCAGCGAGGGACAGGGGAATGAAAAACTGTTTTTT. Translated: CASSEGQGNEKLFF. The chain joins TRBV6-4 to TRBJ1-4, with TRBD1 matching 10 bases. The CDR3 is made up of 14 amino acids. The junction had 3 bases not matched to a gene; V was cut back by 6 bases and J by 5 bases. Germline CDR1 reads MRHNA; CDR2 reads SNTAGT.

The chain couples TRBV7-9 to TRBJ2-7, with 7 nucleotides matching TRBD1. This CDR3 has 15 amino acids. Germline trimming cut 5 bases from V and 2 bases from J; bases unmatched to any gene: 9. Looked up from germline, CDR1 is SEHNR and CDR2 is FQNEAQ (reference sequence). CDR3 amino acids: CASSQGVTGAYEQYF. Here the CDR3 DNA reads TGTGCCAGCAGCCAGGGGGTGACAGGCGCCTACGAGCAGTACTTC.